These 5 T cell receptor beta chains were sequenced from one sample in a study of T-cell reconstitution after alpha-beta-depleted transplantation in children. Unique molecular identifiers were used to barcode this TCRbeta library. Each CDR3 protein gets one entry after TCRdb re-called the PCR reads with MiXCR. The data hold fewer than 350,000 distinct CDR3 sequences, with roughly 10% observed a single time. The sequencing here drew on peripheral blood, taken 180 days after TCRalphabeta/CD19-depleted stem cell transplant. The receptor source for this set is a male patient between 2 and 10 years old who had a stem cell transplant for chronic granulomatous disease, so the T cells may come from the graft donor.

This clonotype was picked up many times. This chain links TRBV4-2 with TRBJ1-6; 9 bases are shared with TRBD1. CDR1 LGHNA and CDR2 YNFKEQ come from the germline V gene. This CDR3 spans 16 amino acids. Losses at the gene ends were 0 bases for V and 7 bases for J; bases not matched to a gene: 4. The chain's CDR3 is CASSQDRTGVNSPLHF. In DNA, the CDR3 is TGTGCCAGCAGCCAAGATCGGACAGGGGTAAATTCACCCCTCCACTTT.

This clonotype was observed many times. The rearrangement joins TRBV7-2 to TRBJ2-1; 10 bases fit TRBD2. Germline CDR1 reads SGHTA; CDR2 reads FQGNSA. There are 16 residues in the CDR3. V trimming: 3 bases; J trimming: 7 bases; junction bases outside the gene matches: 9. Written as DNA, the CDR3 is TGTGCCAGCAGCTTGGCTAGCGGGGGCCTTGGTAATGAGCAGTTCTTC. Amino acids: CASSLASGGLGNEQFF.

The sample holds many counts of this clonotype. The chain links TRBV20-1 to TRBJ2-3, with 7 bases lining up with TRBD2. The germline CDR1 and CDR2 sequences are DFQATT and SNEGSKA (reference sequence). This CDR3 has 15 amino acids. The V gene end was trimmed by 8 bases and the J gene end by 8 bases; junction bases not matched to a gene: 19. CDR3 in DNA: TGCAGTCCGGGTTTGGCTAGCGGCCCCCATGGTACGCAGTATTTT. Its protein is CSPGLASGPHGTQYF.

This clonotype appeared a few times. The rearrangement links TRBV28 to TRBJ2-7; 9 nucleotides align to TRBD2. The J segment lost 6 bases and the V segment lost 7 bases, leaving 10 bases of the junction unmatched. In germline, CDR1 is MDHEN, CDR2 SYDVKM. The CDR3 spans 14 residues. Written as DNA, the CDR3 is TGTGCCAGCACTCGCTTAGCGGGAGCGAGCGAGCAGTACTTC. It yields the protein CASTRLAGASEQYF.

The sample holds many counts of this clonotype. The chain joins TRBV18 to TRBJ1-1; perhaps TRBD1 as D (6 bases). Trimming pared 5 bases from V and 3 bases from J, leaving 13 bases between. The germline V gene has CDR1 KGHSH and CDR2 LQKENI. The CDR3 totals 14 residues. The CDR3 sequence is CASSKQGPDTEAFF. The CDR3 coding sequence is TGTGCCAGCTCAAAACAGGGTCCCGACACTGAAGCTTTCTTT.